This TCR beta chain derives from a study of OX40 agonist ivuxolimab in advanced cancers. The wider study: The dose-escalation cohort was around 83% male, with a mean age of 60 years, ranging about 20 to 85. One patient with hepatocellular carcinoma and two with cutaneous melanoma, three in all, had partial responses.

With 5 bases clipped from V and 3 bases from J, the junction kept 4 bases outside the gene matches. The CDR3 covers 14 residues. Germline-derived CDR1 and CDR2 are SGHRS and YFSETQ. To note about this clone: What it recognizes is unknown.

Whole-study results and caveats: At 0.1 to 3.0 mg/kg and by week 6, CD4+ and CD8+ T cells in the blood had expanded clonally.

Profiling relied on immunoSEQ multiplex PCR, and the TCRdb table lists in-frame clones only, not all of them. There are about 66,000 clones in the sample; 80% to 85% occur only once, and approximately 4.8% lies in the top ten. Sequencing was performed on CD4+ or CD8+ T cells sorted from blood, taken in a trial of the OX40 agonist ivuxolimab. This receptor was obtained from an adult with an advanced solid tumor such as melanoma, head and neck, liver or kidney cancer. The J gene is TRBJ2-7, the V gene TRBV5-1; TRBD1 aligns across 11 bases. DNA for the CDR3: TGCGCCAGCAGGCCCGGGACAGGGGGCTACGAGCAGTACTTC. Translated, it gives CASRPGTGGYEQYF.